This T cell receptor beta chain was recovered during a study of T cell responses to AZD1222 COVID-19 vaccine. General observations from the study: Baseline seropositivity occurred in only six AZD1222 recipients. A mostly white British donor set with more females was recruited, and clonal diversity was possibly underestimated.

V lost 2 bases to trimming and J lost 4 bases, with 15 bases between them. The CDR3 loop spans 15 amino acids. Germline lookup yields CDR1 SGDLS and CDR2 YYNGEE. Comments on this clone: Its matching antigen is unknown.

Here immunoSEQ multiplex PCR was the method, and the copy in TCRdb shows in-frame clones only, minus some. Here the sample spans 120,000 or so clones, 94% being singletons. The rearrangement uses TRBV9 and TRBJ1-2; tentatively, D is TRBD1 (5 bases). Sequenced here: peripheral blood, sampled 28 days after the second AZD1222 dose. The receptor was derived from an adult who received the AZD1222 COVID-19 vaccine. The CDR3 reads CASSVGKTGGYGYTF. The CDR3 nucleotides read TGTGCCAGCAGCGTCGGGAAGACGGGGGGCTATGGCTACACCTTC.